This entry is about one TCR beta chain. Its target is unknown. Healthy people donating bone marrow made up the donors. This entry is derived from a study of cytomegalovirus exposure and HLA in healthy donors. For the study at large: HLA-typed donors contributed around 88 million unique TCRs, which were held in an early data release.

Study conclusions and caveats: In an earlier analysis, in some 600 donors, most V segments appeared productive either ~90% or ~30% of the time.

The CDR3 is 12 amino acids. Deletions cut 5 bases from V and 6 bases from J, with 9 bases between. Germline loops: CDR1 SGHTA, CDR2 FQGNSA. Amplification used 60 Vbeta primers and 13 Jbeta primers. Measured with immunoSEQ multiplex PCR; TCRdb has only the in-frame clones, and not every one. The sample has around 200,000 clones, 65% to 90% seen once; the top ten hold roughly 1.3%. The sample was PBMCs. The chain links TRBV7-2 to TRBJ2-3; weak D call: TRBD1 (6 bases). The clonotype was recovered from a girl between 5 and 17 years old in good health and CMV-seronegative. The CDR3 DNA reads TGTGCCAGCAGCCCCCAGGGGGATACGCAGTATTTT. Translating it yields CASSPQGDTQYF.